The 7 T cell receptor beta chains in this list originate from one sample, sequenced in a study of technical replicates of blood from a few donors. Produced via immunoSEQ multiplex PCR; TCRdb's table is partial and in-frame only. This table holds tens of thousands of clones, 75% to 95% found once. The sample comprised T cells isolated from PBMCs. The receptors shown here come from a human donor in good health.

This rearrangement joins TRBV18 to TRBJ1-2; tentatively, D is TRBD1 (5 bases). V lost 2 bases and J 9 bases, leaving 16 bases between the germline ends. The CDR3 loop spans 14 amino acids. Germline lookup yields CDR1 KGHSH and CDR2 LQKENI. The CDR3 coding sequence is TGTGCCAGCTCACCAGATACAGGCGCTACGAGCTACACCTTC. Protein product: CASSPDTGATSYTF.

This clone was seen a few times. The chain is built from TRBV6-6 and TRBJ1-2, with D possibly TRBD1 on 5 matching bases. The CDR3 covers 13 residues. The V gene lost 6 bases and the J gene lost 6 bases, with 14 bases spanning the gap. Per germline, CDR1 MNHNY and CDR2 SVGAGI (reference sequence). CDR3 residues: CASSPDRTHGYTF. DNA for the CDR3: TGTGCCAGCAGCCCCGACAGAACTCATGGCTACACCTTC.

The chain employs TRBV18 and TRBJ1-1, with 8 bases lining up with TRBD1. V shed 4 bases and J 11 bases; nucleotides not matched to a gene: 9. The CDR3 covers 13 residues. Per the germline V gene, CDR1 is KGHSH and CDR2 is LQKENI. The CDR3 coding sequence is TGTGCCAGCTCACTCTCAGGGGGCGCAGACGCTTTCTTT. It codes for CASSLSGGADAFF.

This chain joins TRBV7-9 and TRBJ1-1; 8 bases fit TRBD1. CDR3 length equals 14 residues. V was pared by 5 bases and J by 2 bases, with 4 bases of the junction left unmatched. The germline V gene encodes CDR1 SEHNR and CDR2 FQNEAQ (reference sequence). CDR3 residues: CASSRAGGNTEAFF. The DNA for the CDR3 is TGTGCCAGCAGCCGAGCAGGGGGCAACACTGAAGCTTTCTTT.

This sequence joins TRBV5-1 and TRBJ2-5; no definite D call. The V gene lost 6 bases and the J gene lost 5 bases, with 11 bases spanning the gap. The CDR3 has 12 amino acids. Germline-derived CDR1 and CDR2 are SGHRS and YFSETQ. The CDR3 is CASISAEETQYF. The CDR3 nucleotides read TGCGCCAGCATCTCCGCGGAGGAGACCCAGTACTTC.

The chain uses TRBV4-1 and TRBJ2-7; D gene uncertain. The length of the CDR3 is 15 residues. The germline CDR1 and CDR2 sequences are MGHRA and YSYEKL. V dropped 0 bases and J dropped 0 bases, with 9 bases sitting between them. CDR3 bases: TGCGCCAGCAGCCAAGACTCGCGGAACTCCTACGAGCAGTACTTC. This sequence encodes CASSQDSRNSYEQYF.

The V and J genes are TRBV6-1 and TRBJ1-5, with unresolved D. The V end was cut by 1 base, the J end by 7 bases, with 5 bases between. CDR3 length: 12 residues. The V gene's germline CDR1 is MNHNS and CDR2 SASEGT. CDR3 sequence: CASSEGSQPQHF. DNA of the CDR3: TGTGCCAGCAGTGAAGGTTCGCAGCCCCAGCATTTT.